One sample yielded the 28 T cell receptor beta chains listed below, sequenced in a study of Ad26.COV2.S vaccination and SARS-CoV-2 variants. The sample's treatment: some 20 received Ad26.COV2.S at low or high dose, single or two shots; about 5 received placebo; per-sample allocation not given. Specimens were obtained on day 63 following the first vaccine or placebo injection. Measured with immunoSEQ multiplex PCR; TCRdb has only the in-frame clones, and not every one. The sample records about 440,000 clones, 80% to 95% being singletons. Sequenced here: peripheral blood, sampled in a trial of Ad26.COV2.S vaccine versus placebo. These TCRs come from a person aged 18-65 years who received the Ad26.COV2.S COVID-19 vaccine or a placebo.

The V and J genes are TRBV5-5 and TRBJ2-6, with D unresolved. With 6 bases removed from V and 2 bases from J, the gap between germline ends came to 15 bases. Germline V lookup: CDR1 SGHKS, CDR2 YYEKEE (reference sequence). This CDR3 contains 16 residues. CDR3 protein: CASTTGPGPGANVLTF. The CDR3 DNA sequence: TGTGCCAGCACCACTGGGCCAGGTCCTGGGGCCAACGTCCTGACTTTC.

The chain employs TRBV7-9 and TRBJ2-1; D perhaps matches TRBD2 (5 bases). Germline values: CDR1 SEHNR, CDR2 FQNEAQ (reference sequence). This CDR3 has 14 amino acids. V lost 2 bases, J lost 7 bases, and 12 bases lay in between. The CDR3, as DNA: TGTGCCAGCAGCTTAAGGGCTTTAGCGAATGAGCAGTTCTTC. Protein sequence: CASSLRALANEQFF.

The CDR3 here is CASSGQGGNTGELFF. CDR3 nucleotide sequence: TGTGCCAGCAGCGGACAGGGCGGAAACACCGGGGAGCTGTTTTTT. This rearrangement joins TRBV7-2 to TRBJ2-2, with 8 bases identical to TRBD1. Germline V gives CDR1 SGHTA, CDR2 FQGNSA. The length of the CDR3 is 15 residues. Germline trimming cut 5 bases from V and 2 bases from J; bases unmatched to any gene: 4.

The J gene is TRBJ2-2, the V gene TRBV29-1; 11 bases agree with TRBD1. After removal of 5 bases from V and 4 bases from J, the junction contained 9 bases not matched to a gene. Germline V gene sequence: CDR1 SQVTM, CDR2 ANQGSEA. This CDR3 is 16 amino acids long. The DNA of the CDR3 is TGCAGCGTTCAGGGGGGACAGGGGGTTATCACCGGGGAGCTGTTTTTT. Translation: CSVQGGQGVITGELFF.

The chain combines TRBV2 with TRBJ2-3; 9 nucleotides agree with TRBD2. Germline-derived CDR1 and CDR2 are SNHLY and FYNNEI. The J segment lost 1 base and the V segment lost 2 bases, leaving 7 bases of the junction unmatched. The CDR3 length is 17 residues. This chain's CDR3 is CASSESLAGVGTDTQYF. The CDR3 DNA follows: TGTGCCAGCAGTGAATCTTTAGCGGGAGTAGGCACAGATACGCAGTATTTT.

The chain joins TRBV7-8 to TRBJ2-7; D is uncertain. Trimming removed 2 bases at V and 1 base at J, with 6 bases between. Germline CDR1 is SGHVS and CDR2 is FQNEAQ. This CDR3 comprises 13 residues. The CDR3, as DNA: TGTGCCAGCAGCTTATGGGAATCCTACGAGCAGTACTTC. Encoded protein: CASSLWESYEQYF.

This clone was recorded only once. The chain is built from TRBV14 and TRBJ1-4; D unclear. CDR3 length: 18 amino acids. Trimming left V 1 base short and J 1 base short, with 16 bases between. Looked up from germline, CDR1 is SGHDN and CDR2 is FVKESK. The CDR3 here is CASSQVHGTRRTNEKLFF. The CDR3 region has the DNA TGTGCCAGCAGCCAAGTCCACGGTACCAGGAGAACTAATGAAAAACTGTTTTTT.

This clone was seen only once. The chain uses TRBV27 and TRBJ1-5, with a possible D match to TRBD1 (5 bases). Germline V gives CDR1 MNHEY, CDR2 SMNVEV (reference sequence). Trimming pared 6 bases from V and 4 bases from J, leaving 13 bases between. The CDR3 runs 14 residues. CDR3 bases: TGTGCCAGCAGCCTGGGGACCCTAAATCAGCCCCAGCATTTT. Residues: CASSLGTLNQPQHF.

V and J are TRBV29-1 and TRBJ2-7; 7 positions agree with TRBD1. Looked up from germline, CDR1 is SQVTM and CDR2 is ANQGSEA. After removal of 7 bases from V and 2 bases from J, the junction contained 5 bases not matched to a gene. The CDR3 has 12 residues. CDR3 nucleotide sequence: TGCAGCGCAATACAGGGGACCTACGAGCAGTACTTC. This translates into CSAIQGTYEQYF.

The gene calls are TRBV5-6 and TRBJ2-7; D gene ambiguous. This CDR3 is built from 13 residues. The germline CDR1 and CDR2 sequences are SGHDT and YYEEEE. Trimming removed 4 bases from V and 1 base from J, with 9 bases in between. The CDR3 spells CASSDGRSYEQYF. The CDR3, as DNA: TGTGCCAGCAGCGACGGACGGTCCTACGAGCAGTACTTC.

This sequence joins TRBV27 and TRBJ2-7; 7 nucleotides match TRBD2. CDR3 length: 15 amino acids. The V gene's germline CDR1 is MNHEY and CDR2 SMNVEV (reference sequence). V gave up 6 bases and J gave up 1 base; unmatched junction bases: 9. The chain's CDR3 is CASSPGHSGSYEQYF. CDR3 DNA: TGTGCCAGCAGCCCCGGACATAGCGGGTCCTACGAGCAGTACTTC.

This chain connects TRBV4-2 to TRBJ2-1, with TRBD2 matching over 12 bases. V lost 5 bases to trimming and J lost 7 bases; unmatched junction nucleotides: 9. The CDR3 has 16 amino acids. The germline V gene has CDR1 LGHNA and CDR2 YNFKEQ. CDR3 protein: CASSESTSGSTNEQFF. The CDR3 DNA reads TGTGCCAGCAGCGAATCGACTAGCGGGAGTACGAATGAGCAGTTCTTC.

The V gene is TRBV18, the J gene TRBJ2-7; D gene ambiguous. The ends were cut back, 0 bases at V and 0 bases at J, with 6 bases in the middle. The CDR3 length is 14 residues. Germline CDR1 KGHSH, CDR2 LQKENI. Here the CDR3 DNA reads TGTGCCAGCTCACCACCGTGGGGCTCCTACGAGCAGTACTTC. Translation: CASSPPWGSYEQYF.

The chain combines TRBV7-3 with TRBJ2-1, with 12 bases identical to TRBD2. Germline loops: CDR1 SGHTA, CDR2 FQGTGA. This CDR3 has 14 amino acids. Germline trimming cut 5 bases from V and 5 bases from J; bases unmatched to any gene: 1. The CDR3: CASSLAGGNNEQFF. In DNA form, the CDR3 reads TGTGCCAGCAGCCTAGCGGGAGGGAACAATGAGCAGTTCTTC.

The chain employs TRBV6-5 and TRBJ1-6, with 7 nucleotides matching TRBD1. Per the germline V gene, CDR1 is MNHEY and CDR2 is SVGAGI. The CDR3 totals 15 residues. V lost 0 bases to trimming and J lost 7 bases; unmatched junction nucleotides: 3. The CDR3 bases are TGTGCCAGCAGTTACTCTGGGACAGAGAATTCACCCCTCCACTTT. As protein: CASSYSGTENSPLHF.

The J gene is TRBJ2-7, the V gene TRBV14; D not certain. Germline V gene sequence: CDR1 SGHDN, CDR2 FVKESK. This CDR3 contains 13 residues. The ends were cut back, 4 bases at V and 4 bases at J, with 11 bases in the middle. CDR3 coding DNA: TGTGCCAGCAGCCTCTTTTGGGATTACGAGCAGTACTTC. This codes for CASSLFWDYEQYF. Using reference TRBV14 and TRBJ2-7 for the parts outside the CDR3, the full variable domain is EAGVTQFPSHSVIEKGQTVTLRCDPISGHDNLYWYRRVMGKEIKFLLHFVKESKQDESGMPNNRFLAERTGGTYSTLKVQPAELEDSGVYFCASSLFWDYEQYFGPGTRLTVT.

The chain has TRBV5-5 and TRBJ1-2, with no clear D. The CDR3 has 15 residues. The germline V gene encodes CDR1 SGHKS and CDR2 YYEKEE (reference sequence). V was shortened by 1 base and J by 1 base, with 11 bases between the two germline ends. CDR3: CASSLRPGFNYGYTF. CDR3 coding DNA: TGTGCCAGCAGCTTGAGGCCTGGATTTAACTATGGCTACACCTTC.

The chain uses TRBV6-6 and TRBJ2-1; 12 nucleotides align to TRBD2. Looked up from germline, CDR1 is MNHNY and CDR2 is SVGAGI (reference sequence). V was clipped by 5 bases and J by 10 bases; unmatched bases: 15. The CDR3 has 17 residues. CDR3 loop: CASSPPLLAGGTREQFF. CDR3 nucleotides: TGTGCCAGCAGTCCCCCCCTTCTAGCGGGAGGGACTCGGGAGCAGTTCTTC.

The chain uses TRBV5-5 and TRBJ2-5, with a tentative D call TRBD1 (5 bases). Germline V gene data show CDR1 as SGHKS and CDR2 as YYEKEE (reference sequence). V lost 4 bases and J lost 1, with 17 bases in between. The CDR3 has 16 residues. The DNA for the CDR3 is TGTGCCAGCAGCCAGGTCACGCACAGGACCCAAGAGACCCAGTACTTC. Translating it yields CASSQVTHRTQETQYF.

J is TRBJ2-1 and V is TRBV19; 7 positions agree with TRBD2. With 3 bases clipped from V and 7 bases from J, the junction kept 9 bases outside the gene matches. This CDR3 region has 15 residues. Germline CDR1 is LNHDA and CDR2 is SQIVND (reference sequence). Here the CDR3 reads CASSILLAAPNEQFF. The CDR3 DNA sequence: TGTGCCAGTAGTATCCTCCTAGCGGCTCCGAATGAGCAGTTCTTC.

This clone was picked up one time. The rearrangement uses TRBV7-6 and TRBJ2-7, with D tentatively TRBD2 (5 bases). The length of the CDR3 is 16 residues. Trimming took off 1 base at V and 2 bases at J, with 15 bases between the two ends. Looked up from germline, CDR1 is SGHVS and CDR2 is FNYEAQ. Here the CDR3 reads CASSLEEGLWTYEQYF. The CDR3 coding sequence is TGTGCCAGCAGCTTAGAAGAGGGCCTTTGGACCTACGAGCAGTACTTC.

CDR3 in amino acids: CASSLGTQETQYF. CDR3 DNA: TGTGCCAGCAGCTTAGGGACACAAGAGACCCAGTACTTC. The genes are TRBV7-2 and TRBJ2-5; a weak D match, TRBD1 (5 bases). Trimming pared 1 base from V and 2 bases from J, leaving 5 bases between. The germline V gene encodes CDR1 SGHTA and CDR2 FQGNSA. The CDR3 totals 13 residues.

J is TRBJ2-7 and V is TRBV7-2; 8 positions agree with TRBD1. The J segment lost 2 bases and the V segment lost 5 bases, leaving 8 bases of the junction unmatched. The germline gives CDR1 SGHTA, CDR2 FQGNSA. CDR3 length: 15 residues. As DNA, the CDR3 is TGTGCCAGCAGCCCCCGGGACAGGCAGACCTACGAGCAGTACTTC. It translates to CASSPRDRQTYEQYF.

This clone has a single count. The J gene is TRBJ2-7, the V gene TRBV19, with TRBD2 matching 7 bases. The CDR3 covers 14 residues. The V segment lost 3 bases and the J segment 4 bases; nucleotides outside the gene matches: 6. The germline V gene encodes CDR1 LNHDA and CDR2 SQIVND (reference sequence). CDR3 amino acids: CASSIVGGSYEQYF. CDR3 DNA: TGTGCCAGTAGTATTGTCGGCGGGAGTTACGAGCAGTACTTC.

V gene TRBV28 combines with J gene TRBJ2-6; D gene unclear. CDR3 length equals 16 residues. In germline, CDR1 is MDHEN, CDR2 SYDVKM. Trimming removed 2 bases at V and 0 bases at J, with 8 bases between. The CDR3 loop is CASSLRHPSGANVLTF. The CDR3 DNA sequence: TGTGCCAGCAGTTTACGGCACCCCTCTGGGGCCAACGTCCTGACTTTC.

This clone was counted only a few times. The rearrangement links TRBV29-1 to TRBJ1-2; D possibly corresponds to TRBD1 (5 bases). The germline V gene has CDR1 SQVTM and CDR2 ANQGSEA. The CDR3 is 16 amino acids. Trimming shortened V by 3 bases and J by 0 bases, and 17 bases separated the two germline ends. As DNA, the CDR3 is TGCAGCGTTGATTGGTTAGGAGGGGACGCTAACTATGGCTACACCTTC. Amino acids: CSVDWLGGDANYGYTF.

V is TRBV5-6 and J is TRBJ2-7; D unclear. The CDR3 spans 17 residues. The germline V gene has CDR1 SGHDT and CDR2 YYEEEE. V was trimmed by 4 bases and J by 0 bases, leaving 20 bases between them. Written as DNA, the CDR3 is TGTGCCAGCAGCGTAGAAAGGTACGTGGAGCTCTCCTACGAGCAGTACTTC. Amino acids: CASSVERYVELSYEQYF. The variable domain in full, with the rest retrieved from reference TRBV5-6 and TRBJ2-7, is DAGVTQSPTHLIKTRGQQVTLRCSPKSGHDTVSWYQQALGQGPQFIFQYYEEEERQRGNFPDRFSGHQFPNYSSELNVNALLLGDSALYLCASSVERYVELSYEQYFGPGTRLTVT.

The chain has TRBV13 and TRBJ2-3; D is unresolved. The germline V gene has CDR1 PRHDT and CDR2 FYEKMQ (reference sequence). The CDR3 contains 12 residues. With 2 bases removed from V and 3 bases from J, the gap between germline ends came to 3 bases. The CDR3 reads CASSLRTDTQYF. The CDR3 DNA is TGTGCCAGCAGCTTAAGGACAGATACGCAGTATTTT.